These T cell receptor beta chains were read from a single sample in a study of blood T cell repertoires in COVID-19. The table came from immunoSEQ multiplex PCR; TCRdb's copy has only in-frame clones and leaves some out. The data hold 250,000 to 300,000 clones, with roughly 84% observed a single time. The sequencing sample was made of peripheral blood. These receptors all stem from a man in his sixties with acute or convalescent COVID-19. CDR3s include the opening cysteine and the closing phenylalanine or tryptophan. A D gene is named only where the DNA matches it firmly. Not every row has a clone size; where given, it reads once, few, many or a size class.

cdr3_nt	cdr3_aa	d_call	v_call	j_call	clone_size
TGTGCCAGCAGCGTATCTCCCGGGACTAGCTTCCCCCACGAGCAGTACTTC	CASSVSPGTSFPHEQYF	TRBD2	TRBV9	TRBJ2-7	NA
TGTGCCAGCAGCACAGGGGGCGCTAATGAAAAACTGTTTTTT	CASSTGGANEKLFF	TRBD1	TRBV5-4	TRBJ1-4	NA
TGTGCCAGCGCACCCGGGACTAGCGGTTACGAGCAGTACTTC	CASAPGTSGYEQYF	TRBD2	TRBV2	TRBJ2-7	NA
TGTGCCAGCAGCTTAGATCCGGGGGGGCTCACAGATACGCAGTATTTT	CASSLDPGGLTDTQYF	TRBD2	TRBV7-8	TRBJ2-3	NA
TGTGCCAGCAGCTTGGCGGACGAACCGGGACTAGGGAATGAGCAGTTCTTC	CASSLADEPGLGNEQFF	TRBD2	TRBV5-6	TRBJ2-1	NA
TGTGCCAGCAGTCCCTCGGCGGGGGTCTCAGGTACAGAGCAGTACTTC	CASSPSAGVSGTEQYF	TRBD2	TRBV27	TRBJ2-7	NA
TGTGCCAGTAGTAGGGACAGTAACACTGAAGCTTTCTTT	CASSRDSNTEAFF	TRBD1	TRBV19	TRBJ1-1	NA
TGTGCCAGCTCACCGCGGGAAACTGAAGCTTTCTTT	CASSPRETEAFF	NA	TRBV18	TRBJ1-1	NA
TGTGCCAGTAGTATGGCAGGGGGTTTGAAAAAACTGTTTTTT	CASSMAGGLKKLFF	TRBD1	TRBV19	TRBJ1-4	NA
TGTGCCAGCAGGAGCAACGGACACAAAGAGACCCAGTACTTC	CASRSNGHKETQYF	NA	TRBV7-9	TRBJ2-5	NA
TGTGCCAGCAGTTTAACAATAGGGACAGGGTCCTACGAGCAGTACTTC	CASSLTIGTGSYEQYF	TRBD1	TRBV27	TRBJ2-7	NA
TGCGCCAGCAGCCCGGACAGGGTATTAAGTGAAAAACTGTTTTTT	CASSPDRVLSEKLFF	TRBD1	TRBV4-3	TRBJ1-4	NA
TGTGCCAGCAGCTTAGCCGGGACAGGGACGTCTGGCTATGGCTACACCTTC	CASSLAGTGTSGYGYTF	TRBD1	TRBV7-9	TRBJ1-2	NA
TGTGCCAGCAGTTACTCAGGACATTCCCCGGGACTAGGTTCTTTGGATACGCAGTATTTT	CASSYSGHSPGLGSLDTQYF	TRBD2	TRBV6-2/TRBV6-3	TRBJ2-3	NA
TGTGCCAGCAGCCCACCCCCCACAGGACCTATTACTGAAGCTTTCTTT	CASSPPPTGPITEAFF	NA	TRBV3-1/TRBV3-2	TRBJ1-1	once
TGTGCCAGCAGTGACTCGAAATCGTCGCTTCAGGTTATCTACGAGCAGTACTTC	CASSDSKSSLQVIYEQYF	NA	TRBV6-4	TRBJ2-7	NA
TGTGCCAGCAGTTTATGGGCTAGCGGGAGGAGGGAGACCCAGTACTTC	CASSLWASGRRETQYF	TRBD2	TRBV28	TRBJ2-5	NA
TGTGCCAGCAGTTACGGGGACAGGGAAATCAATGAGCAGTTCTTC	CASSYGDREINEQFF	TRBD1	TRBV6-5	TRBJ2-1	few
TGTGCCAGCAGCCGCCGGGGGGGTCAGCCCCAGCATTTT	CASSRRGGQPQHF	NA	TRBV28	TRBJ1-5	NA
TGTGCCAGCAGTTACTCGGGGGTGGGGAGGAACGAGCAGTACTTC	CASSYSGVGRNEQYF	NA	TRBV6-5	TRBJ2-7	NA
TGTGCCACCAGCAGAGATTGGCGACTCCCCACAGATACGCAGTATTTT	CATSRDWRLPTDTQYF	NA	TRBV15	TRBJ2-3	NA
TGCGCCAGCAGCCAAGGGGGACTAGCGGGGAAAGAGACCCAGTACTTC	CASSQGGLAGKETQYF	TRBD2	TRBV4-3	TRBJ2-5	NA
TGTGCCAGCAGGCCTACCCTAGCGGGAGTCTTGGGCGAGCAGTACTTC	CASRPTLAGVLGEQYF	TRBD2	TRBV7-8	TRBJ2-7	few
TGCAGCTCTGGAGGGAGCACAGATACGCAGTATTTT	CSSGGSTDTQYF	NA	TRBV29-1	TRBJ2-3	NA
TGTGCCAGCAGCCTATCAGGGAGGACCTACGAGCAGTACTTC	CASSLSGRTYEQYF	NA	TRBV7-9	TRBJ2-7	NA
TGTGCCAGCAGTCTCACAGGGATGAACACTGAAGCTTTCTTT	CASSLTGMNTEAFF	NA	TRBV2	TRBJ1-1	once
TGTGCCAGCAGCTTATATGTACCCAGAAACAGGGGGGTCTCCTACGAGCAGTACTTC	CASSLYVPRNRGVSYEQYF	TRBD1	TRBV11-2	TRBJ2-7	NA
TGTGCCAGCAGCCTCCTCCGGGGGATTTCCTACGAGCAGTACTTC	CASSLLRGISYEQYF	NA	TRBV6-8	TRBJ2-7	NA
TGTGCCAGCTCACCAAGCTGGCAGGTTAATGAAAAACTGTTTTTT	CASSPSWQVNEKLFF	NA	TRBV18	TRBJ1-4	NA
TGCGCCAGCAGCTTGGATCAGGGAGGTTACAATGAGCAGTTCTTC	CASSLDQGGYNEQFF	NA	TRBV5-1	TRBJ2-1	NA